The clone carrying this T cell receptor beta chain turned up a few times. The antigen is unknown. This was the immunoSEQ v3 assay. Repertoires were generated with immunoSEQ multiplex PCR, while TCRdb's copy carries only in-frame clones and drops some. This table holds 45,000 to 60,000 clones, 55% to 75% found once. Time point described: pre-treatment sample, taken before nivolumab and TIL therapy. Pleural nodules or supraclavicular lymph nodes made up most of the excised metastases sampled. This sample was taken from a study of TIL therapy for anti-PD-1-resistant metastatic lung cancer. Background on the study: Median tumor mutation burden was under 1.9 mutations per megabase.

V lost 4 bases, J lost 4 bases, and 7 bases stayed unmatched. This CDR3 contains 16 residues. Germline V gene sequence: CDR1 MNHNS, CDR2 SASEGT. Points from the study as a whole: Compared with baseline intratumoral T cells, expanded TIL cultures were more clonal and less diverse (around 5.7% vs 31%). Patients were highly selected, enriched for treatment-naive, never-smoker and oncogene-addicted cases.

The sequenced sample was tumor tissue, obtained at baseline. The TCR was taken from a person aged 25 to 79 with non-small cell lung cancer. The J gene is TRBJ2-2, the V gene TRBV6-1; 9 bases map to TRBD2. The CDR3 bases are TGTGCCAGCAGTGCCTTTAGCGGGAGTGTCACCGGGGAGCTGTTTTTT. Translated: CASSAFSGSVTGELFF.